The T cell receptor (beta chain) under discussion was sequenced for a study of blood T cell repertoires in COVID-19. Overall study: PBMCs, B-cell-depleted T cells, or T cells were the source of the cDNA or gDNA that made up the material.

With 0 bases removed from V and 7 bases from J, the gap between germline ends came to 22 bases. Germline CDR1 reads MGHRA; CDR2 reads YSYEKL. This CDR3 contains 18 residues. The data were produced by immunoSEQ multiplex PCR, yet TCRdb's version contains in-frame clones alone and is incomplete. The sample lists over 150,000 clones, about 90% seen once, with about 0.57% in the top ten. The material sequenced was peripheral blood. The source of this sequence is a man aged 45-60 years with acute or convalescent COVID-19. The chain uses TRBV4-1 and TRBJ2-1; D perhaps matches TRBD2 (6 bases). This CDR3 is CASSQDLGGGTRRNEQFF. Written as DNA, the CDR3 is TGCGCCAGCAGCCAAGACCTGGGAGGCGGGACTCGGCGGAATGAGCAGTTCTTC.